The 2 T cell receptor beta chains in this list originate from one sample, sequenced in a study of cytomegalovirus exposure and HLA in healthy donors. The PCR had 60 Vbeta and 13 Jbeta primers. The table came from immunoSEQ multiplex PCR; TCRdb's copy has only in-frame clones and leaves some out. The table records roughly 130,000 clones, roughly 62% of them present only once. The sample was PBMCs. These receptor sequences come from a male donor in good health and CMV-seronegative.

The gene calls are TRBV28 and TRBJ2-7, with 8 bases that match TRBD1. The germline gives CDR1 MDHEN, CDR2 SYDVKM. CDR3 length: 17 amino acids. V was pared by 5 bases and J by 3 bases, with 15 bases of the junction left unmatched. CDR3 residues: CASSRDMDREESYEQYF. DNA of the CDR3: TGTGCCAGCAGTCGCGACATGGACAGGGAAGAAAGCTACGAGCAGTACTTC.

V usage is TRBV5-5 and J usage is TRBJ1-2; D might be TRBD1 (6 bases). V lost 0 bases and J lost 3, with 12 bases in between. This CDR3 has 15 amino acids. Germline CDR1 is SGHKS and CDR2 is YYEKEE (reference sequence). The CDR3 DNA reads as TGTGCCAGCAGCTTGGTAATGGGGGCTGACTATGGCTACACCTTC. This translates into CASSLVMGADYGYTF.